These T cell receptor beta chains were read from a single sample in a study of control samples from healthy donors and cancer patients. Generated by immunoSEQ multiplex PCR, the TCRdb table keeps only in-frame clones and is missing some. The sample contains fewer than 85,000 clones, approximately 92% of which appear only once. Sequenced material: blood. The receptor source for this set is an older woman in good health. The CDR3 runs from the conserved cysteine through the conserved F or W. A D gene is named only where the DNA matches it firmly. Rows may omit the clone size; those that give it use once, few, many or a size class.

TRBJ1-2,.,TRBV10-1,.,TGCGCCAGCAGTGAAAGTAGGCTACTCTATGGCTACACCTTC,CASSESRLLYGYTF
TRBJ2-7,.,TRBV18,.,TGTGCCAGCTCACCACTGCGGACCGACTCCTACGAGCAGTACTTC,CASSPLRTDSYEQYF
TRBJ1-6,TRBD1,TRBV4-3,.,TGCGCCAGCAGCCCGGGGGGACAGAGTAATTCACCCCTCCACTTT,CASSPGGQSNSPLHF
TRBJ1-1,.,TRBV19,.,TGTGCCAGTAGTACTGACTTGAACACTGAAGCTTTCTTT,CASSTDLNTEAFF
TRBJ2-4,TRBD1,TRBV2,.,TGTGCCAGCATTCGCGACAGGGGGCTGGACATTCAGTACTTC,CASIRDRGLDIQYF
TRBJ1-4,.,TRBV28,.,TGTGCCAGCAGTTTTTCAGGGAGTGGGAATGAAAAACTGTTTTTT,CASSFSGSGNEKLFF
TRBJ1-5,TRBD1,TRBV6-4,few,TGTGCCAGCAGGATATGGGGACAGGGAAATAATAGCAATCAGCCCCAGCATTTT,CASRIWGQGNNSNQPQHF
TRBJ2-3,TRBD2,TRBV29-1,.,TGCAGCGTTGCCGGGACTAGCGGGAGTAACCGAGCAGATACGCAGTATTTT,CSVAGTSGSNRADTQYF
TRBJ1-6,.,TRBV18,.,TGTGCCAGCTCACCACCGTCGGGAGGCTCACCCCTCCACTTT,CASSPPSGGSPLHF
TRBJ1-5,.,TRBV28,.,TGTGCCAGCAGTTTCACCAGAGTAGATCAGCCCCAGCATTTT,CASSFTRVDQPQHF
TRBJ2-3,TRBD2,TRBV4-2,.,TGTGCCAGCAGCCAAGAGACGGGAGGAACAGATACGCAGTATTTT,CASSQETGGTDTQYF
TRBJ1-4,.,TRBV30,.,TGTGCCTGGAGTTTGAAGGGGAGAGGTGAAAAACTGTTTTTT,CAWSLKGRGEKLFF
TRBJ1-6,TRBD1,TRBV28,.,TGTGCCAGCAGGACAGGGATTAATTCACCCCTCCACTTT,CASRTGINSPLHF
TRBJ1-2,.,TRBV29-1,.,TGCAGCGTTGAAGATCAATTGGGGGTAGCTGGCTACACCTTC,CSVEDQLGVAGYTF
TRBJ2-5,TRBD2,TRBV5-1,once,TGCGCCAGCAGCGGGGCACTAGCGCTCCAAGAGACCCAGTACTTC,CASSGALALQETQYF
TRBJ1-5,.,TRBV7-6,.,TGTGCCAGCAGCTTAGAGGGTCATGGCAATCAGCCCCAGCATTTT,CASSLEGHGNQPQHF
TRBJ1-6,TRBD1,TRBV11-2,.,TGTGCCAGCAGCGACGGACAGGGGAATTCACCCCTCCACTTT,CASSDGQGNSPLHF
TRBJ1-1,TRBD1,TRBV3-1/TRBV3-2,.,TGTGCCAGCAGCCCCTATATCCGGACAGGAAGAGGGAGAGACACTGAAGCTTTCTTT,CASSPYIRTGRGRDTEAFF
TRBJ2-3,TRBD1,TRBV19,once,TGTGCCAGTAGTCCCCGGACAGGGCGCACAGATACGCAGTATTTT,CASSPRTGRTDTQYF
TRBJ1-5,.,TRBV27,once,TGTGCCAGCAGTTCCGGGACGGACAGAACGCACAATCAGCCCCAGCATTTT,CASSSGTDRTHNQPQHF
TRBJ2-7,TRBD1,TRBV10-3,.,TGTGCCATCAGTCACAGGGGGTTCTACGAGCAGTACTTC,CAISHRGFYEQYF
TRBJ2-7,.,TRBV11-2,.,TGTGCCAGCAGCTTAATGTACAGCGCCTACGAGCAGTACTTC,CASSLMYSAYEQYF
TRBJ2-1,TRBD2,TRBV28,.,TGTGCCAGCAGTTTAGTGGCTAGCGGGAGCTACAATGAGCAGTTCTTC,CASSLVASGSYNEQFF
TRBJ2-7,TRBD1,TRBV5-1,.,TGCGCCAGCAGCTTGGCCCCCGGGACAGGGGACGGAACCTACGAGCAGTACTTC,CASSLAPGTGDGTYEQYF
TRBJ1-4,TRBD1,TRBV28,.,TGTGCCAGCAGAAAGGGACAGAGCGCAAAACTGTTTTTT,CASRKGQSAKLFF
TRBJ1-2,TRBD1,TRBV19,.,TGTGCCAGTAGTCCCGACAGGGCTCTCGGCTACACCTTC,CASSPDRALGYTF
TRBJ2-4,TRBD1,TRBV19,once,TGTGCCAGTAGTCTGGGACAGGGTACGAACATTCAGTACTTC,CASSLGQGTNIQYF
TRBJ1-5,TRBD1,TRBV19,.,TGTGCCAGCTCAGGGACAGGGGATAGCAATCAGCCCCAGCATTTT,CASSGTGDSNQPQHF
TRBJ2-5,TRBD2,TRBV29-1,.,TGCAGCGTGCGGTTGACTAGCCCAGAGACCCAGTACTTC,CSVRLTSPETQYF
TRBJ2-2,.,TRBV6-5,.,TGTGCCAGCAGGCGCGAAGGGGTGGCCGGGGAGCTGTTTTTT,CASRREGVAGELFF
TRBJ2-5,.,TRBV6-5,once,TGTGCCAGCAGTTTGTCGTGGACAGTCCAAGAGACCCAGTACTTC,CASSLSWTVQETQYF
TRBJ2-1,TRBD2,TRBV28,.,TGTGCCAGCAGTTTACTGCGGGAGGGCCTCGATGAGCAGTTCTTC,CASSLLREGLDEQFF
TRBJ2-7,TRBD1,TRBV4-2,.,TGTGCCAGCAGCCGCAGCACATTACAGGGGGCTAAGCAGTACTTC,CASSRSTLQGAKQYF
TRBJ2-2,.,TRBV5-1,.,TGCGCCAGCAGCTTCGCGGCTACGAACACCGGGGAGCTGTTTTTT,CASSFAATNTGELFF
TRBJ1-4,TRBD1,TRBV7-9,.,TGTGCCAGCAGCCGAGGGACAGGGAATGAAAAACTGTTTTTT,CASSRGTGNEKLFF